Below, 8 T cell receptor beta chains from the same sample are listed, as sequenced in a study of blood T cell repertoires in COVID-19. The table came from immunoSEQ multiplex PCR; TCRdb's copy has only in-frame clones and leaves some out. Of over 200,000 clones in the sample, approximately 87% were seen once. The sample was peripheral blood. The source of these receptors is a man in his 60s who had recovered from COVID-19.

The genes are TRBV20-1 and TRBJ2-5, with a possible D match to TRBD1 (6 bases). Germline V gene data show CDR1 as DFQATT and CDR2 as SNEGSKA (reference sequence). Trimming shortened V by 5 bases and J by 10 bases, and 11 bases separated the two germline ends. This CDR3 has 10 residues. CDR3 coding DNA: TGCAGTGCTCGCGAACAGGGCCAGTACTTC. Its translation: CSAREQGQYF.

DNA of the CDR3: TGTGCCAGCAGCTTAACGAGGGATGTGTACAATGAGCAGTTCTTC. Its protein is CASSLTRDVYNEQFF. The rearrangement joins TRBV7-3 to TRBJ2-1; TRBD2 might be the D (5 bases). Trimming stripped 0 bases from V and 4 bases from J, with 10 bases between. CDR1 and CDR2 (germline): SGHTA, FQGTGA. The CDR3 runs to 15 residues.

V is TRBV20-1 and J is TRBJ2-4, with 12 bases lining up with TRBD2. Germline values: CDR1 DFQATT, CDR2 SNEGSKA (reference sequence). The CDR3 has 17 residues. With V trimmed by 3 bases and J by 0 bases, 6 bases remained unmatched. The CDR3 DNA reads TGCAGTGCTAGTCCAGGACTAGCGGGATTAGCCAAAAACATTCAGTACTTC. Amino acid sequence: CSASPGLAGLAKNIQYF.

The chain recombines TRBV6-5 with TRBJ2-2; the match to TRBD1 covers 7 bases. The V and J ends lost 4 bases and 6 bases, in that order; junction bases with no gene match: 8. This CDR3 has 15 residues. Germline V CDR1 and CDR2: MNHEY, SVGAGI. CDR3 amino acids: CASSSGTVLSGELFF. The DNA for the CDR3 is TGTGCCAGCAGTTCCGGGACAGTCCTGTCCGGGGAGCTGTTTTTT.

The V gene is TRBV25-1, the J gene TRBJ1-1; weak D call: TRBD1 (5 bases). V was cut by 8 bases and J by 11 bases, with 12 bases left in between. In germline, CDR1 is MGHDK, CDR2 SYGVNS. The CDR3 has 10 amino acids. CDR3 bases: TGTGCCAGCCATACAGGAAGGGCTTTCTTT. The encoded protein is CASHTGRAFF.

The chain links TRBV6-4 to TRBJ2-2, with 9 bases matching TRBD2. The CDR3 is made up of 19 amino acids. Losses at the gene ends were 6 bases for V and 0 bases for J; bases not matched to a gene: 14. Germline V gene lookup returns CDR1 MRHNA and CDR2 SNTAGT. Here the CDR3 reads CASSDSPSGGGANTGELFF. CDR3 bases: TGTGCCAGCAGCGACAGTCCTAGCGGCGGGGGGGCGAACACCGGGGAGCTGTTTTTT.

The genes are TRBV27 and TRBJ1-1; a possible D gene is TRBD1 (6 bases). This CDR3 has 14 amino acids. Trimming took off 6 bases at V and 4 bases at J, with 15 bases between the two ends. Germline V gene sequence: CDR1 MNHEY, CDR2 SMNVEV (reference sequence). The DNA for the CDR3 is TGTGCCAGCAGACTTACAGGGTACGGCACTGAAGCTTTCTTT. This encodes CASRLTGYGTEAFF.

This rearrangement joins TRBV6-5 to TRBJ1-4; TRBD1 aligns across 8 bases. V gave up 6 bases and J gave up 1 base; unmatched junction bases: 4. The CDR3 contains 15 residues. Germline CDR1 and CDR2: MNHEY and SVGAGI. The CDR3 DNA follows: TGTGCCAGCAGGGACAGGGCACGAACTAATGAAAAACTGTTTTTT. Its protein product is CASRDRARTNEKLFF.